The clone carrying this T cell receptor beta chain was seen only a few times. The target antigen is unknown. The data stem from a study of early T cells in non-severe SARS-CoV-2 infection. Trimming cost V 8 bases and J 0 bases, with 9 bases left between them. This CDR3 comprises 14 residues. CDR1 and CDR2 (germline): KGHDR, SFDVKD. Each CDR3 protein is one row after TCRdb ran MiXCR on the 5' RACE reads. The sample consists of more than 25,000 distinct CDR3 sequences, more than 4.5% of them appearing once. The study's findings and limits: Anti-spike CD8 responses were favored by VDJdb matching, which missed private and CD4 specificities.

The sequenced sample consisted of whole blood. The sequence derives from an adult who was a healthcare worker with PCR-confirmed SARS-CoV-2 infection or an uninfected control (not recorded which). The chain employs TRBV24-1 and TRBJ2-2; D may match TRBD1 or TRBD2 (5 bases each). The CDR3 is CATMGVANTGELFF. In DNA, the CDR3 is TGTGCCACCATGGGGGTCGCGAACACCGGGGAGCTGTTTTTT.